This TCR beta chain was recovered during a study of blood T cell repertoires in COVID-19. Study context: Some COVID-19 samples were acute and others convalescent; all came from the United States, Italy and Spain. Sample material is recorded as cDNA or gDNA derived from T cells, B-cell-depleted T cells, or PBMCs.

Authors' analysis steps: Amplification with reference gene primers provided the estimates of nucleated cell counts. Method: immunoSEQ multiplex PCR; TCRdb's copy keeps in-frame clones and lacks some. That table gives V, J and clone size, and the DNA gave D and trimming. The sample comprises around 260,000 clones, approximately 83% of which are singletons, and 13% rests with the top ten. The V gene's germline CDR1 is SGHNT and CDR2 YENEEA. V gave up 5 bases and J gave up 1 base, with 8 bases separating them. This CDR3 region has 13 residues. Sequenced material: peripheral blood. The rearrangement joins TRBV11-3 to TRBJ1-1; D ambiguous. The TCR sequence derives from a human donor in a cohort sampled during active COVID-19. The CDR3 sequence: CASSLTRNTEAFF. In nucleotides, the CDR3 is TGTGCCAGCAGCCTCACACGGAACACTGAAGCTTTCTTT. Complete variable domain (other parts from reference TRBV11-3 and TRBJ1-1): EAGVVQSPRYKIIEKKQPVAFWCNPISGHNTLYWYLQNLGQGPELLIRYENEEAVDDSQLPKDRFSAERLKGVDSTLKIQPAELGDSAVYLCASSLTRNTEAFFGQGTRLTVV.